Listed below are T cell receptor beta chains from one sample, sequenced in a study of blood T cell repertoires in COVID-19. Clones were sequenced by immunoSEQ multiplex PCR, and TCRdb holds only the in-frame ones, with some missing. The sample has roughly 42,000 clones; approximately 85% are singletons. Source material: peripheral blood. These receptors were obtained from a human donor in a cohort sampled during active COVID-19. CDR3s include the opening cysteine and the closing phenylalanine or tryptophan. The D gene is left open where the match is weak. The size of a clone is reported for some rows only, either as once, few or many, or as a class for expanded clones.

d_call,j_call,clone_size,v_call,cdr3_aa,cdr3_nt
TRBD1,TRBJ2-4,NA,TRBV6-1,CASSETGVSKNIQYF,TGTGCCAGCAGTGAAACAGGGGTGTCCAAAAACATTCAGTACTTC
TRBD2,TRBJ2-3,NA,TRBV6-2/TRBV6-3,CASSLRTSRDTQYF,TGTGCCAGCAGTCTCCGGACTAGTAGGGATACGCAGTATTTT
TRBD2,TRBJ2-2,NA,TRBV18,CASSPRTSGGLNTGELFF,TGTGCCAGCTCACCCCGGACTAGCGGGGGTCTGAACACCGGGGAGCTGTTTTTT
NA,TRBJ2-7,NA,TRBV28,CASRLTRGEQYF,TGTGCCAGCAGACTGACTCGGGGCGAGCAGTACTTC
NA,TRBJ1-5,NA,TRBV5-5,CASSLVGSGNQPQHF,TGTGCCAGCAGCTTGGTTGGCAGTGGCAATCAGCCCCAGCATTTT
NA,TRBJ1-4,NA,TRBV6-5,CASSRWGGRDEKLFF,TGTGCCAGCAGTCGCTGGGGGGGGAGGGATGAAAAACTGTTTTTT
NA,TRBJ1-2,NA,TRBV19,CASSSDRKNYGYTF,TGTGCCAGTAGTAGTGACAGGAAAAATTATGGCTACACCTTC
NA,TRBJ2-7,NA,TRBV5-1,CASSLAGGISHEQYF,TGCGCCAGCAGCTTGGCCGGAGGAATAAGTCACGAGCAGTACTTC
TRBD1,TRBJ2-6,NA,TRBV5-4,CASSLAQGAGGANVLTF,TGTGCCAGCAGCTTGGCACAGGGGGCGGGTGGGGCCAACGTCCTGACTTTC
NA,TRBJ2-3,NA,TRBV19,CASSIPPGDTQYF,TGTGCCAGTAGTATACCACCGGGAGATACGCAGTATTTT
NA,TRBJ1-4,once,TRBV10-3,CAIKGQTNEKLFF,TGTGCCATCAAAGGACAGACTAATGAAAAACTGTTTTTT
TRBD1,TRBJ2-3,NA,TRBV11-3,CASSHGTGEGTDTQYF,TGTGCCAGCAGCCACGGGACAGGGGAGGGAACAGATACGCAGTATTTT
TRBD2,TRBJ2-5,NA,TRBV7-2,CASSLRASGEETQYF,TGTGCCAGCAGCTTGCGGGCTAGCGGGGAAGAGACCCAGTACTTC
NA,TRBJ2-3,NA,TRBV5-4,CASSLDSYTQYF,TGTGCCAGCAGCCTAGACTCTTATACGCAGTATTTT
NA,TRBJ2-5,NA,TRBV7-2,CASSRGKGETQYF,TGTGCCAGCAGCAGGGGGAAAGGAGAGACCCAGTACTTC
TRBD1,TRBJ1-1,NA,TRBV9,CASSADDRATEAFF,TGTGCCAGCAGCGCAGATGACAGGGCCACTGAAGCTTTCTTT
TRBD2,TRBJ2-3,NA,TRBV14,CASSQWRGDTQYF,TGTGCCAGCAGCCAATGGCGGGGGGATACGCAGTATTTT
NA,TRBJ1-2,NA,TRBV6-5,CASRIGGYGYTF,TGTGCCAGTAGGATAGGCGGCTATGGCTACACCTTC
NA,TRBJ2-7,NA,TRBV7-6,CASSLATGSYEQYF,TGTGCCAGCAGCTTAGCAACAGGCTCCTACGAGCAGTACTTC
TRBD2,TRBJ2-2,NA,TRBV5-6,CASSLLAGGLLNTGELFF,TGTGCCAGCAGCTTATTAGCGGGGGGCCTACTGAACACCGGGGAGCTGTTTTTT
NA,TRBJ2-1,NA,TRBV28,CASSSLGGVGEQFF,TGTGCCAGCAGTTCCCTGGGTGGAGTGGGTGAGCAGTTCTTC
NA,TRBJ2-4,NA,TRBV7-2,CASSLAGGNIQYF,TGTGCCAGCAGCTTAGCAGGGGGAAACATTCAGTACTTC
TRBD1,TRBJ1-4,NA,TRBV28,CASINGQGVATNEKLFF,TGTGCCAGCATCAACGGACAGGGGGTTGCAACTAATGAAAAACTGTTTTTT
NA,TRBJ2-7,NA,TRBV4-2,CARNRGAGVPCEQYF,TGTGCCAGAAACCGGGGGGCGGGGGTCCCTTGTGAGCAGTACTTC
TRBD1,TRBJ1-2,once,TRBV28,CASRPTGPGGYGYTF,TGTGCCAGCAGGCCGACGGGGCCAGGGGGCTATGGCTACACCTTC
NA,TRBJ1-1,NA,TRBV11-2,CASRGEGRATEAFF,TGTGCCAGCAGGGGGGAGGGAAGGGCCACTGAAGCTTTCTTT
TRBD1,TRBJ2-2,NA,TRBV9,CASSVTGVTGELFF,TGTGCCAGCAGCGTGACAGGGGTGACCGGGGAGCTGTTTTTT
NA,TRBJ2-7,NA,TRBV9,CASSVSGGQGSYEQYF,TGTGCCAGCAGCGTGAGCGGGGGACAGGGTAGCTACGAGCAGTACTTC
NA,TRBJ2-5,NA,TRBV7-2,CASSYRARRETQYF,TGTGCCAGCAGCTACCGGGCCAGGAGGGAGACCCAGTACTTC
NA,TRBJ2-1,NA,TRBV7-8,CASSSPGTFNEQFF,TGTGCCAGCAGCTCTCCCGGGACATTCAATGAGCAGTTCTTC
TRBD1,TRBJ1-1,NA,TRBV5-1,CASSFDRGWTEAFF,TGCGCCAGCAGCTTTGACAGGGGGTGGACTGAAGCTTTCTTT
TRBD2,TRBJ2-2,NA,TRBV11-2,CASSFQRLATNTGELFF,TGTGCCAGCAGCTTCCAGCGACTAGCCACGAACACCGGGGAGCTGTTTTTT
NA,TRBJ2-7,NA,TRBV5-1,CASSPHGRAYEQYF,TGCGCCAGCAGCCCGCACGGTCGAGCCTACGAGCAGTACTTC
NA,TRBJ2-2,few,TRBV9,CASSVASVNTGELFF,TGTGCCAGCAGCGTAGCCTCGGTTAACACCGGGGAGCTGTTTTTT
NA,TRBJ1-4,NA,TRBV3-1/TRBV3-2,CASSQVLGEKLFF,TGTGCCAGCAGCCAAGTCCTAGGAGAAAAACTGTTTTTT
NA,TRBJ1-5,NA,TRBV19,CASSTHLVSPQHF,TGTGCCAGTAGTACCCATTTAGTTTCACCCCAGCATTTT
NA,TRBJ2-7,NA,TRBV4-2,CASSQDSSLAYEQYF,TGTGCCAGCAGCCAAGATTCTAGTCTCGCCTACGAGCAGTACTTC
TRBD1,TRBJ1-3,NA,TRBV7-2,CASSPGTGGSGNTIYF,TGTGCCAGCAGCCCGGGGACAGGTGGCTCTGGAAACACCATATATTTT
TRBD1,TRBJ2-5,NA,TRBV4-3,CASSRQGGETQYF,TGCGCCAGCAGTCGACAGGGTGGGGAGACCCAGTACTTC
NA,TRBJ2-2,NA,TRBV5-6,CASSPDYTGELFF,TGTGCCAGCAGCCCCGACTACACCGGGGAGCTGTTTTTT
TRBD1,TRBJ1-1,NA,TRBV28,CASRWGTANTEAFF,TGTGCCAGCAGGTGGGGGACAGCGAACACTGAAGCTTTCTTT
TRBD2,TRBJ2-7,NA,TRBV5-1,CASPGAGRSYEQYF,TGCGCCAGCCCTGGAGCGGGGCGCTCCTACGAGCAGTACTTC
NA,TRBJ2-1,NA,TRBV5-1,CASSSNPAGEQFF,TGCGCCAGCAGCTCCAACCCTGCCGGTGAGCAGTTCTTC